This entry lists 11 T cell receptor beta chains sequenced from one sample in a study of graft-versus-host responses after intestinal transplantation. Their specific antigens are unknown. Sequenced by immunoSEQ multiplex PCR; TCRdb stores in-frame clones only, minus some. The sample consists of fewer than 85,000 clones, roughly 90% of them appearing once. Sample: unstimulated CD8+ T cells sorted from spleen or lymph node cells, taken before intestinal transplant. The receptor source for this set is a human donor who received an intestinal transplant.

This clone came up once. The chain combines TRBV27 with TRBJ1-1; no firm D call. CDR3 length: 16 residues. CDR1 is MNHEY, CDR2 SMNVEV, per germline (reference sequence). Trimming removed 5 bases from V and 0 bases from J, with 16 bases in between. CDR3: CASSTPSRGLNTEAFF. In DNA, the CDR3 is TGTGCCAGCAGTACTCCTTCCAGAGGTTTGAACACTGAAGCTTTCTTT.

For the CDR3, the DNA is TGTGCCAGCAGTTTATTGTGGCGGGACAGTGACTACGAGCAGTACTTC. It specifies CASSLLWRDSDYEQYF. V and J are TRBV28 and TRBJ2-7; a weak D match, TRBD1 (7 bases). Germline V gene lookup returns CDR1 MDHEN and CDR2 SYDVKM. This CDR3 comprises 16 residues. V lost 1 base to trimming and J lost 3 bases, with 16 bases between them.

The V and J genes are TRBV7-6 and TRBJ2-1, with a tentative D call TRBD2 (6 bases). Germline V gives CDR1 SGHVS, CDR2 FNYEAQ. Trimming took off 1 base at V and 4 bases at J, with 17 bases between the two ends. CDR3 length: 17 residues. The CDR3 loop is CASSLDPTSTWYNEQFF. In DNA, the CDR3 is TGTGCCAGCAGCTTAGACCCAACTAGCACCTGGTACAATGAGCAGTTCTTC.

The chain uses TRBV28 and TRBJ2-7, with 13 nucleotides matching TRBD2. V lost 5 bases, J lost 0 bases, and 7 bases stayed unmatched. The CDR3 totals 17 residues. The germline V gene encodes CDR1 MDHEN and CDR2 SYDVKM. In DNA form, the CDR3 reads TGTGCCAGCAGTCAGGGACTAGCGGGGCCAAGCTCCTACGAGCAGTACTTC. This translates into CASSQGLAGPSSYEQYF.

The chain has TRBV5-1 and TRBJ1-5; a weak D match, TRBD1 (6 bases). The CDR3 runs 17 residues. V was cut by 5 bases and J by 3 bases, with 21 bases left in between. From germline, CDR1 is SGHRS and CDR2 YFSETQ. CDR3 protein: CASRPSPFSGDNQPQHF. DNA for the CDR3: TGCGCCAGCAGACCATCCCCGTTCTCAGGGGACAATCAGCCCCAGCATTTT.

V usage is TRBV19 and J usage is TRBJ1-2; 7 bases fit TRBD1. Trimming at V came to 6 bases and at J to 6 bases, leaving 10 bases not matched to a gene. The length of the CDR3 is 14 residues. Germline CDR1 LNHDA, CDR2 SQIVND (reference sequence). CDR3 region: CASSDDRELDGYTF. CDR3 DNA: TGTGCCAGTAGCGACGACAGGGAATTGGATGGCTACACCTTC. The variable domain in full, completed from reference TRBV19 and TRBJ1-2, reads DGGITQSPKYLFRKEGQNVTLSCEQNLNHDAMYWYRQDPGQGLRLIYYSQIVNDFQKGDIAEGYSVSREKKESFPLTVTSAQKNPTAFYLCASSDDRELDGYTFGSGTRLTVV.

V is TRBV7-9 and J is TRBJ2-7, with 8 positions matching TRBD2. Germline values: CDR1 SEHNR, CDR2 FQNEAQ (reference sequence). The CDR3 runs to 14 residues. Trimming removed 5 bases from V and 6 bases from J; junction bases left unmatched: 9. The CDR3 DNA reads TGTGCCAGCAGCCCGGGGGGGGAGTTGGGCGAGCAGTACTTC. This codes for CASSPGGELGEQYF.

This clone turned up a few times. The chain couples TRBV28 to TRBJ1-5; a weak D match, TRBD1 (5 bases). Trimming cost V 1 base and J 2 bases, with 12 bases left between them. Germline lookup yields CDR1 MDHEN and CDR2 SYDVKM. The CDR3 has 16 amino acids. The CDR3 sequence is CASSLYPGSGNQPQHF. Here the CDR3 DNA reads TGTGCCAGCAGTTTATATCCAGGGTCGGGCAATCAGCCCCAGCATTTT.

The CDR3, as DNA: TGTGCCAGCAGTTGGGGGGGCAGGGGAGCCTACGAGCAGTACTTC. It is translated as CASSWGGRGAYEQYF. The chain employs TRBV27 and TRBJ2-7, with D perhaps matching TRBD2 (7 bases). Trimming cost V 4 bases and J 2 bases, with 15 bases left between them. There are 15 residues in the CDR3. In germline, CDR1 is MNHEY, CDR2 SMNVEV (reference sequence).

The genes are TRBV28 and TRBJ1-1; D perhaps matches TRBD1 (5 bases). Germline CDR1 MDHEN, CDR2 SYDVKM. The CDR3 totals 17 residues. V was trimmed by 3 bases and J by 4 bases, leaving 21 bases between them. CDR3 bases: TGTGCCAGCAGTTTGTTGGTTTTTTCGGGGGTCGGCACTGAAGCTTTCTTT. It encodes CASSLLVFSGVGTEAFF. Variable domain in full (rest from reference TRBV28 and TRBJ1-1): DVKVTQSSRYLVKRTGEKVFLECVQDMDHENMFWYRQDPGLGLRLIYFSYDVKMKEKGDIPEGYSVSREKKERFSLILESASTNQTSMYLCASSLLVFSGVGTEAFFGQGTRLTVV.

V usage is TRBV27 and J usage is TRBJ2-7, with D possibly matching TRBD2 (5 bases). Germline V gene lookup returns CDR1 MNHEY and CDR2 SMNVEV (reference sequence). The CDR3 has 15 amino acids. Deletions cut 6 bases from V and 1 base from J, with 16 bases between. For the CDR3, the DNA is TGTGCCAGCAGAGGCTACTTGGGCGGGTCCTACGAGCAGTACTTC. Its protein is CASRGYLGGSYEQYF.